This T cell receptor beta chain originates from a study of blood T cell repertoires in COVID-19. In the study overall: T cells, B-cell-depleted T cells, or PBMCs supplied cDNA or gDNA.

From germline, CDR1 is SGDLS and CDR2 YYNGEE. The CDR3 runs 15 residues. V lost 0 bases and J 6 bases, leaving 12 bases between the germline ends. Produced via immunoSEQ multiplex PCR; TCRdb's table is partial and in-frame only. The top ten clones hold roughly 1.1% of a sample with 300,000 or so clones, 80% to 95% of them seen once. The clonotype originates from a young woman who had recovered from COVID-19. The material sequenced was PBMCs or T cells enriched from blood (not recorded which). This chain links TRBV9 with TRBJ2-2; D is possibly TRBD1 (6 bases). CDR3 DNA sequence: TGTGCCAGCAGCGTAGGACAGGAGAATTCCGGGGAGCTGTTTTTT. Its protein product is CASSVGQENSGELFF.